This passage covers 19 T cell receptor beta chains from one sample sequenced in a study of blood T cells in healthy people across ages. The use of a sample-barcoded 5' primer and a J-beta primer mix characterized a second PCR of about 6 to 12 cycles. One entry per CDR3 protein, called by TCRdb with MiXCR from the 5' RACE reads. The sample includes 550,000 to 750,000 distinct CDR3 sequences, 20% to 25% of them seen just once. Sample: blood. These receptors all stem from a man in his 70s in good health.

This clonotype showed up just a few times. The chain combines TRBV6-5 with TRBJ2-5, with D perhaps given as TRBD1 or TRBD2 (5 bases each). Near its end, the DNA agrees better with TRBJ2-7, so the J call may be wrong. The CDR3 is 14 amino acids. Germline V gene lookup returns CDR1 MNHEY and CDR2 SVGAGI. CDR3 sequence: CASSSIWDASEQYF. The CDR3 DNA reads as TGTGCCAGCAGTTCTATCTGGGACGCTTCCGAGCAGTACTTC.

This CDR3 is CASSFSRGEEKLFF. The CDR3 nucleotides are TGTGCCAGCAGCTTTTCGCGGGGTGAGGAAAAACTGTTTTTT. This rearrangement joins TRBV7-9 to TRBJ1-4; no clear D. Trimming took off 3 bases at V and 8 bases at J, with 13 bases between the two ends. The germline CDR1 and CDR2 sequences are SEHNR and FQNEAQ (reference sequence). The CDR3 spans 14 residues.

This clonotype was found a few times. The chain combines TRBV28 with TRBJ2-7; maybe TRBD1 (5 bases). Trimming pared 10 bases from V and 5 bases from J, leaving 12 bases between. The CDR3 sequence is 11 residues long. The germline V gene encodes CDR1 MDHEN and CDR2 SYDVKM. CDR3 sequence reads: CATQGLNEQYF. Here the CDR3 DNA reads TGTGCCACCCAGGGATTGAACGAGCAGTACTTC.

The V gene is TRBV5-1, the J gene TRBJ2-5, with TRBD2 matching 8 bases. Per germline, CDR1 SGHRS and CDR2 YFSETQ. The CDR3 extends over 16 amino acids. V trimming: 1 base; J trimming: 4 bases; junction bases outside the gene matches: 9. CDR3 DNA sequence: TGCGCCAGCAGCTTGACTAGCGGCCAATTTGTAGAGACCCAGTACTTC. As protein: CASSLTSGQFVETQYF.

This clonotype was observed a few times. This chain links TRBV25-1 with TRBJ2-5; 10 bases match TRBD2. With the DNA end fitting TRBJ2-1 better, the J assignment may be wrong. CDR3 length: 15 amino acids. CDR1 is MGHDK and CDR2 is SYGVNS in the germline V gene. CDR3 amino acids: CASSESSGRVNEQFF. DNA for the CDR3: TGTGCCAGCAGTGAATCGAGCGGGAGGGTTAATGAGCAGTTCTTC.

The rearrangement uses TRBV9 and TRBJ2-7; no firm D call. V gave up 0 bases and J gave up 3 bases, with 13 bases separating them. In germline, CDR1 is SGDLS, CDR2 YYNGEE. This CDR3 spans 15 amino acids. The DNA of the CDR3 is TGTGCCAGCAGCGTAGCTTCGGCCTCCTTCTACGAGCAGTACTTC. Protein product: CASSVASASFYEQYF.

V is TRBV5-1 and J is TRBJ2-2, with D tentatively TRBD2 (5 bases). CDR1 and CDR2 from the germline V gene are SGHRS and YFSETQ. Trimming stripped 0 bases from V and 6 bases from J, with 9 bases between. This CDR3 contains 14 residues. Here the CDR3 DNA reads TGCGCCAGCAGCTTGGAGGTCGGGGCCGGGGAGCTGTTTTTT. It yields the protein CASSLEVGAGELFF.

A few counts support this clonotype. The chain employs TRBV12-3 or TRBV12-4 and TRBJ1-1; D unresolved. The CDR3 has 15 amino acids. Between the trimmed V and J ends, which lost 3 bases and 2 bases, there was a span of 13 bases. The CDR3 here is CASSFAQVPNTEAFF. The CDR3 DNA is TGTGCCAGCAGTTTCGCCCAGGTCCCCAACACTGAAGCTTTCTTT.

The J gene is TRBJ1-1, the V gene TRBV29-1, with unresolved D. Germline V CDR1 and CDR2: SQVTM, ANQGSEA. Trimming cost V 4 bases and J 1 base, with 7 bases left between them. CDR3 length equals 12 residues. The CDR3 sequence: CSVGGKNTEAFF. The CDR3 nucleotides are TGCAGCGTTGGCGGCAAGAACACTGAAGCTTTCTTT. Full variable domain (outside the CDR3, taken from reference TRBV29-1 and TRBJ1-1): SAVISQKPSRDICQRGTSLTIQCQVDSQVTMMFWYRQQPGQSLTLIATANQGSEATYESGFVIDKFPISRPNLTFSTLTVSNMSPEDSSIYLCSVGGKNTEAFFGQGTRLTVV.

This clonotype has more than one count but fewer than ten. V gene TRBV28 combines with J gene TRBJ2-4, with D uncertain. The CDR3 length is 16 residues. Trimming removed 5 bases from V and 3 bases from J, with 17 bases in between. Germline loops: CDR1 MDHEN, CDR2 SYDVKM. CDR3 in DNA: TGTGCCAGCAGTCCTCCCAGACGGAGCGACAAAAACATTCAGTACTTC. As protein: CASSPPRRSDKNIQYF.

This chain uses TRBV5-1 with TRBJ2-1; TRBD2 aligns across 14 bases. The CDR3 has 15 amino acids. With V trimmed by 3 bases and J by 7 bases, 3 bases remained unmatched. Germline CDR1 reads SGHRS; CDR2 reads YFSETQ. In DNA, the CDR3 is TGCGCCAGCAGCTGGGGGACTAGCGGGAGAAATGAGCAGTTCTTC. Protein: CASSWGTSGRNEQFF.

The table lists this clonotype with many counts. The J gene is TRBJ1-4, the V gene TRBV12-3 or TRBV12-4; D uncertain. The CDR3 runs 12 residues. The V end lost 11 bases, the J end lost 4 bases, and 11 bases lay between the germline ends. The CDR3: CASGQINEKLFF. CDR3 in DNA: TGTGCCTCCGGGCAGATTAATGAAAAACTGTTTTTT.

This chain uses TRBV28 with TRBJ2-1, with 8 nucleotides matching TRBD2. The germline gives CDR1 MDHEN, CDR2 SYDVKM. Unmatched junction bases numbered 14, after V lost 10 bases and J lost 6 bases. This CDR3 is 15 amino acids long. The CDR3, as DNA: TGTGCCACCAGACCCAAGCGGGAGCTAGGCAATGAGCAGTTCTTC. Amino acid sequence: CATRPKRELGNEQFF.

In this sample, this clonotype turned up many times. An end of the junction differs from the germline gene, which may be a read error. The CDR3 here is CASSQTSPARGHYNEQFF. For the CDR3, the DNA is TGTGCCAGCAGCCAGACATCCCCGGCCCGAGGGCACTACAATGAACAGTTCTTC. V usage is TRBV7-2 and J usage is TRBJ2-1, with TRBD2 as a possible D gene (5 bases). This CDR3 spans 18 amino acids. Germline CDR1 and CDR2: SGHTA and FQGNSA.

The genes are TRBV6-6 and TRBJ2-5, with D tentatively TRBD1 (5 bases). V lost 6 bases and J 1 base, leaving 12 bases between the germline ends. This CDR3 has 14 residues. CDR1 is MNHNY, CDR2 SVGAGI, per germline (reference sequence). The CDR3 is CASSQPGIQETQYF. In DNA, the CDR3 is TGTGCCAGCAGCCAACCAGGGATCCAAGAGACCCAGTACTTC.

The chain employs TRBV4-1 and TRBJ1-5; 9 bases agree with TRBD1. The CDR3 runs to 15 residues. V lost 1 base, J lost 4 bases, and 2 bases stayed unmatched. Germline CDR1 reads MGHRA; CDR2 reads YSYEKL. In DNA, the CDR3 is TGCGCCAGCAGCCAAGGACAGGGGGGTAATCAGCCCCAGCATTTT. The encoded protein is CASSQGQGGNQPQHF.

Comment on this clonotype: The conserved closing phenylalanine or tryptophan is absent in this CDR3, likely reflecting a read error. No DNA is shown, since the ends of the CDR3 on it are uncertain; the CDR3 is the one TCRdb lists. V usage is TRBV7-9 and J usage is TRBJ2-1; TRBD1 is the table's D call, not checked against the DNA. Germline loops: CDR1 SEHNR, CDR2 FQNEAQ (reference sequence). The CDR3 is 15 amino acids long, termini counted. The CDR3 loop reads CASSFAGTGNNEHFT.

This clonotype was seen a handful of times. The V and J genes are TRBV9 and TRBJ2-7, with 8 bases that match TRBD1. CDR3 length: 14 residues. The J segment lost 6 bases and the V segment lost 0 bases, leaving 5 bases of the junction unmatched. Germline CDR1 and CDR2: SGDLS and YYNGEE. The CDR3 DNA is TGTGCCAGCAGCGTAGGGCAGGGGGCCTCCGAGCAGTACTTC. This translates into CASSVGQGASEQYF.

The table lists this clonotype with a few counts. The chain couples TRBV2 to TRBJ2-6, with D possibly being TRBD2 (6 bases). The V end was cut by 8 bases, the J end by 1 base, with 12 bases between. Looked up from germline, CDR1 is SNHLY and CDR2 is FYNNEI. This CDR3 is built from 15 residues. CDR3 in amino acids: CASGTVYSGANVLTF. In nucleotides, the CDR3 is TGTGCCAGCGGGACTGTTTATTCTGGGGCCAACGTCCTGACTTTC.